This T cell receptor (beta chain) came from a study of T-cell reconstitution after alpha-beta-depleted transplantation in children (dated by TCRdb to 2016 to 2017). With regard to the full study: T-cell immune reconstitution after TCRalphabeta/CD19-depleted allogeneic hematopoietic cell transplantation in children was quantitatively tracked in the study by means of TCR repertoire profiling. The investigation overall reported the following: In some patients, the high TCRbeta diversity seen at day 60 was put down to recipient T cells and intrathymic progenitors that had survived conditioning. The frequencies of hyperexpanded clones fell over the following months, and after one year, T-cell counts and TCRbeta diversity were mostly attributed to newly produced T cells. Apparently early alphabetaT-cell count recovery about two months after transplant reportedly relied on only several hundred rapidly expanded clones derived from non-depleted graft cells.

Preparation of the library involved PCR. The instrument given in TCRdb is Illumina HiSeq 2500. TCR library preparation used molecular barcoding, with unique molecular identifiers applied to normalize quantification of the TCRbeta repertoire. The public reads were run again by TCRdb, first through fastp at Q25 and then through MiXCR, and only productive beta chains were kept. Rows merge per CDR3 protein into single entries with the most common DNA and genes. The table for this sample lists around 190,000 distinct CDR3 sequences; under 8.5% of them were counted only once. The ten largest clones capture more than 5.5% of the sample. Read against the paper, the sample's treatment or condition label means: allogeneic hematopoietic cell transplantation with graft depleted of TCRalphabeta T cells and CD19 B cells. The children who served as transplant recipients had been given grafts of TCRalphabeta/CD19-depleted allogeneic hematopoietic cells.

Trimmed from V: 5 bases; trimmed from J: 4 bases; junction bases lacking a gene match: 9. Including the terminal cysteine and phenylalanine, the CDR3 comprises 15 residues. Of the read, only the CDR3 DNA is kept; its 45 bases are in frame from base 1. Sequences SGHVS (CDR1) and FQNEAQ (CDR2) are obtained from the germline V gene. This clonotype was counted at least ten times. Its antigen target is currently unknown. Nothing much larger sits one base from this clone, and base qualities are not available. The TCR originated in a boy aged 2 to 10 with acute lymphoblastic leukemia, due to receive a stem cell transplant. Specimen: PBMCs, collected before TCRalphabeta/CD19-depleted stem cell transplant. The sequence joins TRBV7-8 to TRBJ2-3; 7 central nucleotides agree with TRBD2. CDR3 region: CASSGLGGEADTQYF. The DNA sequence reads TGTGCCAGCAGCGGGCTGGGAGGGGAGGCAGATACGCAGTATTTT.